This is a list of T cell receptor beta chains from one sample in a study. MiXCR was run by TCRdb on the RT-PCR reads, yielding one entry per CDR3 protein. The data hold around 700,000 distinct CDR3 sequences, with 12% to 15% observed a single time. Input material: memory CD4+ T cells from blood. The receptors come from a female donor in good health, serving as a healthy control. CDR3s include the opening cysteine and the closing phenylalanine or tryptophan. Each record gives: CDR3 protein, CDR3 DNA, J gene, D gene, clone size, V gene. A D gene is named only where the DNA matches it firmly. The size entry is marked missing in some rows and otherwise reads once, few, many or a size class.

CDR3aa: CATLDSNSYEQYF; CDR3nt: TGTGCCACCTTAGATAGTAACTCCTACGAGCAGTACTTC; j_gene: TRBJ2-7; d_gene: .; abundance: few; v_gene: TRBV28
CDR3aa: CASSFRRGGAFF; CDR3nt: TGTGCCAGCAGTTTTCGGAGGGGGGGAGCTTTCTTT; j_gene: TRBJ1-1; d_gene: .; abundance: many; v_gene: TRBV12-3/TRBV12-4
CDR3aa: CASSLAGTSGGYEDTQYF; CDR3nt: TGCGCCAGCAGCTTGGCAGGGACTAGCGGGGGTTACGAAGATACGCAGTATTTT; j_gene: TRBJ2-3; d_gene: TRBD2; abundance: .; v_gene: TRBV5-1
CDR3aa: CSAPQAGTSGEQFF; CDR3nt: TGCAGTGCCCCTCAGGCGGGAACCTCTGGAGAGCAGTTCTTC; j_gene: TRBJ2-1; d_gene: .; abundance: few; v_gene: TRBV20-1
CDR3aa: CASSPGQVPEKLFF; CDR3nt: TGTGCCAGCTCACCGGGACAGGTGCCTGAAAAACTGTTTTTT; j_gene: TRBJ1-4; d_gene: TRBD1; abundance: few; v_gene: TRBV18
CDR3aa: CASRGGRTGRTDTQYF; CDR3nt: TGTGCCAGCAGAGGTGGTAGGACAGGACGCACAGATACGCAGTATTTT; j_gene: TRBJ2-3; d_gene: TRBD1; abundance: many; v_gene: TRBV28
CDR3aa: CASRGQGADGYTF; CDR3nt: TGTGCCAGCCGGGGACAGGGGGCGGATGGCTACACCTTC; j_gene: TRBJ1-2; d_gene: TRBD1; abundance: .; v_gene: TRBV27
CDR3aa: CASSFRGPGFF; CDR3nt: TGTGCCAGCAGTTTCAGGGGGCCCGGTTTCTTT; j_gene: TRBJ1-1; d_gene: TRBD1; abundance: .; v_gene: TRBV28
CDR3aa: CASSYRDRGAGELFF; CDR3nt: TGTGCCAGCAGCTACCGGGACAGGGGGGCAGGGGAGCTGTTTTTT; j_gene: TRBJ2-2; d_gene: TRBD1; abundance: few; v_gene: TRBV6-6
CDR3aa: CASSQDGRAGYNEQFF; CDR3nt: TGTGCCAGCAGCCAAGACGGGAGGGCGGGGTACAATGAGCAGTTCTTC; j_gene: TRBJ2-1; d_gene: TRBD2; abundance: few; v_gene: TRBV3-1
CDR3aa: CASSDGTASPLHF; CDR3nt: TGTGCCAGCAGTGACGGGACAGCCTCACCCCTCCACTTT; j_gene: TRBJ1-6; d_gene: TRBD1; abundance: few; v_gene: TRBV25-1
CDR3aa: CSVDRTNSGNTIYF; CDR3nt: TGCAGCGTTGATAGGACAAACTCTGGAAACACCATATATTTT; j_gene: TRBJ1-3; d_gene: .; abundance: many; v_gene: TRBV29-1
CDR3aa: CASSLAGQKGNEQFF; CDR3nt: TGTGCCAGCAGCTTAGCGGGTCAAAAAGGGAATGAGCAGTTCTTC; j_gene: TRBJ2-1; d_gene: .; abundance: .; v_gene: TRBV7-2
CDR3aa: CAWGRGGGQNIQYF; CDR3nt: TGTGCCTGGGGACGTGGGGGGGGTCAAAACATTCAGTACTTC; j_gene: TRBJ2-4; d_gene: TRBD2; abundance: .; v_gene: TRBV30
CDR3aa: CASSLLALPLGQRRNEQFF; CDR3nt: TGTGCCAGCAGTTTATTGGCGCTGCCTCTCGGACAGCGCCGCAATGAGCAGTTCTTC; j_gene: TRBJ2-1; d_gene: .; abundance: few; v_gene: TRBV28
CDR3aa: CASSLWRAQGEQYF; CDR3nt: TGTGCCAGCAGCTTATGGCGGGCCCAAGGCGAGCAGTACTTC; j_gene: TRBJ2-7; d_gene: .; abundance: few; v_gene: TRBV7-2
CDR3aa: CATPGWGGVRQFF; CDR3nt: TGTGCCACCCCTGGGTGGGGAGGAGTACGGCAGTTCTTC; j_gene: TRBJ2-1; d_gene: .; abundance: .; v_gene: TRBV10-3
CDR3aa: CASSLYTGGYTF; CDR3nt: TGTGCCAGCAGCTTATATACCGGGGGCTACACCTTC; j_gene: TRBJ1-2; d_gene: .; abundance: .; v_gene: TRBV7-9
CDR3aa: CAIRQGAEQPQHF; CDR3nt: TGTGCCATCAGGCAGGGGGCGGAGCAGCCCCAGCATTTT; j_gene: TRBJ1-5; d_gene: TRBD1; abundance: few; v_gene: TRBV10-3
CDR3aa: CASSEGRGWQGETEAFF; CDR3nt: TGTGCCAGCAGTGAAGGGAGAGGGTGGCAGGGAGAAACTGAAGCTTTCTTT; j_gene: TRBJ1-1; d_gene: .; abundance: .; v_gene: TRBV6-1
CDR3aa: CASSLSTSSDTQYF; CDR3nt: TGTGCCAGCAGTCTGTCGACATCCTCAGATACGCAGTATTTT; j_gene: TRBJ2-3; d_gene: .; abundance: many; v_gene: TRBV6-6
CDR3aa: CASSYSRITDEQFF; CDR3nt: TGTGCCAGCAGTTACTCGAGAATTACAGATGAGCAGTTCTTC; j_gene: TRBJ2-1; d_gene: .; abundance: many; v_gene: TRBV6-5
CDR3aa: CASSLAGAGPVLFF; CDR3nt: TGTGCCAGCAGCTTAGCTGGTGCAGGCCCGGTACTGTTTTTT; j_gene: TRBJ1-4; d_gene: .; abundance: many; v_gene: TRBV7-2
CDR3aa: CASSSGGYEQYF; CDR3nt: TGTGCCAGCAGTTCGGGGGGTTACGAGCAGTACTTC; j_gene: TRBJ2-7; d_gene: TRBD2; abundance: many; v_gene: TRBV28
CDR3aa: CASSYQENSGANVLTF; CDR3nt: TGCGCCAGCAGCTATCAGGAAAACTCTGGGGCCAACGTCCTGACTTTC; j_gene: TRBJ2-6; d_gene: .; abundance: .; v_gene: TRBV5-1
CDR3aa: CASSPLTLEAQYF; CDR3nt: TGTGCCAGCAGCCCCCTGACTTTGGAGGCCCAGTACTTC; j_gene: TRBJ2-5; d_gene: .; abundance: .; v_gene: TRBV6-2/TRBV6-3
CDR3aa: CASSYERGQPQHF; CDR3nt: TGTGCCAGCAGTTACGAGCGTGGTCAGCCCCAGCATTTT; j_gene: TRBJ1-5; d_gene: .; abundance: many; v_gene: TRBV6-5
CDR3aa: CSVDGNGYTF; CDR3nt: TGCAGCGTTGACGGAAATGGCTACACCTTC; j_gene: TRBJ1-2; d_gene: .; abundance: .; v_gene: TRBV29-1
CDR3aa: CASSLRVLAINNEQFF; CDR3nt: TGTGCCAGCAGCTTAAGAGTTCTAGCGATAAACAATGAGCAGTTCTTC; j_gene: TRBJ2-1; d_gene: .; abundance: few; v_gene: TRBV7-9
CDR3aa: CASSQDVTGGSYEQYF; CDR3nt: TGTGCCAGCAGCCAGGATGTGACAGGAGGGTCCTACGAGCAGTACTTC; j_gene: TRBJ2-7; d_gene: .; abundance: few; v_gene: TRBV3-1
CDR3aa: CASSHLAGGSEQYF; CDR3nt: TGTGCCAGCAGCCATCTAGCGGGAGGCTCCGAGCAGTACTTC; j_gene: TRBJ2-7; d_gene: TRBD2; abundance: few; v_gene: TRBV3-1
CDR3aa: CASSLQPGQGSATNEKLFF; CDR3nt: TGTGCCAGCAGTTTGCAGCCGGGACAGGGAAGCGCAACTAATGAAAAACTGTTTTTT; j_gene: TRBJ1-4; d_gene: TRBD1; abundance: .; v_gene: TRBV27
CDR3aa: CASSHPLGYNEQFF; CDR3nt: TGTGCCAGCAGCCATCCCTTGGGGTACAATGAGCAGTTCTTC; j_gene: TRBJ2-1; d_gene: .; abundance: few; v_gene: TRBV14
CDR3aa: CASSLGSGNNEQFF; CDR3nt: TGTGCCAGCAGCCTGGGCAGCGGGAACAATGAGCAGTTCTTC; j_gene: TRBJ2-1; d_gene: TRBD2; abundance: .; v_gene: TRBV3-1
CDR3aa: CSAVGNTEAFF; CDR3nt: TGCAGTGCTGTGGGGAACACTGAAGCTTTCTTT; j_gene: TRBJ1-1; d_gene: .; abundance: .; v_gene: TRBV20-1
CDR3aa: CASSLTRDGEAFF; CDR3nt: TGTGCCAGCAGCCTTACTAGGGACGGAGAAGCTTTCTTT; j_gene: TRBJ1-1; d_gene: .; abundance: .; v_gene: TRBV11-2
CDR3aa: CASSLQGVRTGELFF; CDR3nt: TGCGCCAGCAGCTTACAGGGGGTCAGGACCGGGGAGCTGTTTTTT; j_gene: TRBJ2-2; d_gene: TRBD1; abundance: many; v_gene: TRBV5-1
CDR3aa: CASRSQGTWGYTGELFF; CDR3nt: TGTGCCAGCAGGTCCCAGGGGACTTGGGGTTACACCGGGGAGCTGTTTTTT; j_gene: TRBJ2-2; d_gene: .; abundance: few; v_gene: TRBV12-3/TRBV12-4
CDR3aa: CASSLDTPSGEQYF; CDR3nt: TGCGCCAGCAGCTTGGACACACCCTCGGGCGAGCAGTACTTC; j_gene: TRBJ2-7; d_gene: .; abundance: .; v_gene: TRBV5-1
CDR3aa: CASRMPGLEAFF; CDR3nt: TGTGCCAGCAGAATGCCGGGACTCGAAGCTTTCTTT; j_gene: TRBJ1-1; d_gene: .; abundance: few; v_gene: TRBV6-1